These T cell receptor beta chains were read from a single sample in a study of T cell responses to AZD1222 COVID-19 vaccine. Only in-frame clones appear in the TCRdb table, and some are missing; sequencing was by immunoSEQ multiplex PCR. The sample has over 140,000 clones, 80% to 95% seen once; the top ten hold around 3.5%. The material sequenced was peripheral blood, taken 28 days after the second AZD1222 dose. The receptors originated from an adult who received the AZD1222 COVID-19 vaccine. Each CDR3 is given with its conserved first and last residue. A D gene is named only where the DNA matches it firmly. The listing skips clone size in some rows; elsewhere it reads once, few, many or a size class.

CDR3nt: TGTGCCATCAGGAACCTGGGACAGGGGGCCTCGGAGCAGTTCTTC; CDR3aa: CAIRNLGQGASEQFF; abundance: .; j_gene: TRBJ2-1; v_gene: TRBV10-3; len: 15; d_gene: TRBD1
CDR3nt: TGTGCCAGCAGCCCCGGGGTCAGGCAGTATGACGATACGCAGTATTTT; CDR3aa: CASSPGVRQYDDTQYF; abundance: .; j_gene: TRBJ2-3; v_gene: TRBV7-9; len: 16; d_gene: .
CDR3nt: TGCGCCAGCAGCCAAGAGAGGACAGGGAGTTCACCCCTCCACTTT; CDR3aa: CASSQERTGSSPLHF; abundance: .; j_gene: TRBJ1-6; v_gene: TRBV4-3; len: 15; d_gene: TRBD1
CDR3nt: TGTGCCAGCAGCTTACAACTCTCCACAGATACGCAGTATTTT; CDR3aa: CASSLQLSTDTQYF; abundance: .; j_gene: TRBJ2-3; v_gene: TRBV27; len: 14; d_gene: .
CDR3nt: TGTGCCAGTTCCGGGACTAGCGGGTGGTCGAACACCGGGGAGCTGTTTTTT; CDR3aa: CASSGTSGWSNTGELFF; abundance: .; j_gene: TRBJ2-2; v_gene: TRBV19; len: 17; d_gene: TRBD2
CDR3nt: TGCAGCGTTGGGGACTCCTACGAGCAGTACTTC; CDR3aa: CSVGDSYEQYF; abundance: .; j_gene: TRBJ2-7; v_gene: TRBV29-1; len: 11; d_gene: .
CDR3nt: TGTGCTAGCAGTATGCTAGCGGGAGGCTACAATGAGCAGTTCTTC; CDR3aa: CASSMLAGGYNEQFF; abundance: .; j_gene: TRBJ2-1; v_gene: TRBV7-7; len: 15; d_gene: TRBD2
CDR3nt: TGTGCCAGCAGCCCCGGGACCAAGAACTATGGCTACACCTTC; CDR3aa: CASSPGTKNYGYTF; abundance: .; j_gene: TRBJ1-2; v_gene: TRBV6-6; len: 14; d_gene: .
CDR3nt: TGTGCCAGCGTACTCGGAAACACCATATATTTT; CDR3aa: CASVLGNTIYF; abundance: .; j_gene: TRBJ1-3; v_gene: TRBV6-5; len: 11; d_gene: .
CDR3nt: TGTGCCAGCAGTTTTTGGGGTCGGGGAGGGAGCACTGAAGCTTTCTTT; CDR3aa: CASSFWGRGGSTEAFF; abundance: .; j_gene: TRBJ1-1; v_gene: TRBV28; len: 16; d_gene: .
CDR3nt: TGTGCCAGCTATCCTGCCAGGGGCACTGAAGCTTTCTTT; CDR3aa: CASYPARGTEAFF; abundance: .; j_gene: TRBJ1-1; v_gene: TRBV28; len: 13; d_gene: .
CDR3nt: TGTGCCAGCAGCCGGGACCACACTGAAGCTTTCTTT; CDR3aa: CASSRDHTEAFF; abundance: .; j_gene: TRBJ1-1; v_gene: TRBV12-3/TRBV12-4; len: 12; d_gene: .
CDR3nt: TGTGCCATCAGTGAGGGGGGGACAGGGTTCACCGGGGAGCTGTTTTTT; CDR3aa: CAISEGGTGFTGELFF; abundance: .; j_gene: TRBJ2-2; v_gene: TRBV10-3; len: 16; d_gene: TRBD1
CDR3nt: TGTGCCAGCTCACCATTGCAGGAGACCTACGAGCAGTACTTC; CDR3aa: CASSPLQETYEQYF; abundance: .; j_gene: TRBJ2-7; v_gene: TRBV18; len: 14; d_gene: .
CDR3nt: TGTGCCAGCAGCACTAGGACGGGCAAGTGGGAGACCCAGTACTTC; CDR3aa: CASSTRTGKWETQYF; abundance: .; j_gene: TRBJ2-5; v_gene: TRBV5-4; len: 15; d_gene: .
CDR3nt: TGTGCCAGCAGTTCCGGCGGGTCCTATAATTCACCCCTCCACTTT; CDR3aa: CASSSGGSYNSPLHF; abundance: .; j_gene: TRBJ1-6; v_gene: TRBV27; len: 15; d_gene: .
CDR3nt: TGTGCCAGCAGTTACCTGACAGGGGGGGCTGAAGCTTTCTTT; CDR3aa: CASSYLTGGAEAFF; abundance: .; j_gene: TRBJ1-1; v_gene: TRBV6-2/TRBV6-3; len: 14; d_gene: TRBD1
CDR3nt: TGTGCCTGGAGTGCCTCTCGGAGCCTCCTTTTT; CDR3aa: CAWSASRSLLF; abundance: once; j_gene: TRBJ2-3; v_gene: TRBV30; len: 11; d_gene: .
CDR3nt: TGCGCCAGCGGGAGACAGGGGGTACAAGGTGAGCAGTTCTTC; CDR3aa: CASGRQGVQGEQFF; abundance: .; j_gene: TRBJ2-1; v_gene: TRBV5-1; len: 14; d_gene: TRBD1
CDR3nt: TGTGCCAGCAGTGACTCGGCGGGAGGCTCTAATGAGCAGTTCTTC; CDR3aa: CASSDSAGGSNEQFF; abundance: .; j_gene: TRBJ2-1; v_gene: TRBV6-4; len: 15; d_gene: TRBD2
CDR3nt: TGCGCCAGCAGCCCTGTAGCGGGCTCTGGAAACACCATATATTTT; CDR3aa: CASSPVAGSGNTIYF; abundance: .; j_gene: TRBJ1-3; v_gene: TRBV5-1; len: 15; d_gene: .
CDR3nt: TGTGCCATCACCAACCCGACAGCCTATGGCTACACCTTC; CDR3aa: CAITNPTAYGYTF; abundance: .; j_gene: TRBJ1-2; v_gene: TRBV10-3; len: 13; d_gene: .
CDR3nt: TGCGCCAGCAGTCGAGTAGCGGGCAGGACCGGGGAGCTGTTTTTT; CDR3aa: CASSRVAGRTGELFF; abundance: .; j_gene: TRBJ2-2; v_gene: TRBV4-1; len: 15; d_gene: TRBD2
CDR3nt: TGTGCCAGCAGCGACGGGACGGGGAATTCACCCCTCCACTTT; CDR3aa: CASSDGTGNSPLHF; abundance: .; j_gene: TRBJ1-6; v_gene: TRBV3-1/TRBV3-2; len: 14; d_gene: .
CDR3nt: TGTGCCAGCAGTGACGACAGGAGCAATCAGCCCCAGCATTTT; CDR3aa: CASSDDRSNQPQHF; abundance: .; j_gene: TRBJ1-5; v_gene: TRBV2; len: 14; d_gene: .
CDR3nt: TGTGCCAGTAGTATCAGTCGGAACACCGGGGAGCTGTTTTTT; CDR3aa: CASSISRNTGELFF; abundance: .; j_gene: TRBJ2-2; v_gene: TRBV19; len: 14; d_gene: .
CDR3nt: TGTGCCAGCAGCTTAACCGGACAGACCACAGATACGCAGTATTTT; CDR3aa: CASSLTGQTTDTQYF; abundance: .; j_gene: TRBJ2-3; v_gene: TRBV7-9; len: 15; d_gene: .
CDR3nt: TGTGCCAGCAGCCAGGGGGACGGACGGGCTCTGAACACTGAAGCTTTCTTT; CDR3aa: CASSQGDGRALNTEAFF; abundance: .; j_gene: TRBJ1-1; v_gene: TRBV14; len: 17; d_gene: .
CDR3nt: TGTGCCAGCAGTTACTGGGCAGGGGCTAACTATGGCTACACCTTC; CDR3aa: CASSYWAGANYGYTF; abundance: .; j_gene: TRBJ1-2; v_gene: TRBV6-5; len: 15; d_gene: .
CDR3nt: TGTGCCAGCAGCAATTTATTTAAGGGGAGGAACACTGAAGCTTTCTTT; CDR3aa: CASSNLFKGRNTEAFF; abundance: .; j_gene: TRBJ1-1; v_gene: TRBV21-1; len: 16; d_gene: .
CDR3nt: TGTGCCAGCCCTAAGGGGACAGGGGGCGCGGGGTTTGGTGAGCAGTACTTC; CDR3aa: CASPKGTGGAGFGEQYF; abundance: .; j_gene: TRBJ2-7; v_gene: TRBV27; len: 17; d_gene: TRBD1
CDR3nt: TGTGCCAGCAGTGAAGGGACAGTGGGGACCCAGTACTTC; CDR3aa: CASSEGTVGTQYF; abundance: .; j_gene: TRBJ2-5; v_gene: TRBV6-1; len: 13; d_gene: .
CDR3nt: TGTGCCAGCCGGGACAGCCTTTCGAACACCGGGGAGCTGTTTTTT; CDR3aa: CASRDSLSNTGELFF; abundance: .; j_gene: TRBJ2-2; v_gene: TRBV2; len: 15; d_gene: TRBD1
CDR3nt: TGCAGCGTTGGCCCCGGGACTAGCGGGAATCTCTACGAGCAGTACTTC; CDR3aa: CSVGPGTSGNLYEQYF; abundance: .; j_gene: TRBJ2-7; v_gene: TRBV29-1; len: 16; d_gene: TRBD2
CDR3nt: TGTGCCAGCAACATAGGAGGGGAGCTGTTTTTT; CDR3aa: CASNIGGELFF; abundance: .; j_gene: TRBJ2-2; v_gene: TRBV10-3; len: 11; d_gene: .
CDR3nt: TGCGCCAGCAGCTTGGACGGGGCCGGCGATACAGATACGCAGTATTTT; CDR3aa: CASSLDGAGDTDTQYF; abundance: .; j_gene: TRBJ2-3; v_gene: TRBV5-1; len: 16; d_gene: .
CDR3nt: TGTGCCAGCAGTTTGGGGGGCTTGAATGAGCAGTTCTTC; CDR3aa: CASSLGGLNEQFF; abundance: .; j_gene: TRBJ2-1; v_gene: TRBV27; len: 13; d_gene: .
CDR3nt: TGTGCCACCAGTGATTTTGGGCCCCACAATGAGCAGTTCTTC; CDR3aa: CATSDFGPHNEQFF; abundance: .; j_gene: TRBJ2-1; v_gene: TRBV24-1; len: 14; d_gene: .
CDR3nt: TGTGCCATCACAGACAGAAACGGTGAAGCTTTCTTT; CDR3aa: CAITDRNGEAFF; abundance: .; j_gene: TRBJ1-1; v_gene: TRBV10-3; len: 12; d_gene: .
CDR3nt: TGTGCCAGCAGTTATAGCACAGGGCGAACTGAAGCTTTCTTT; CDR3aa: CASSYSTGRTEAFF; abundance: .; j_gene: TRBJ1-1; v_gene: TRBV6-5; len: 14; d_gene: .
CDR3nt: TGCGCCAGCAGCCAAGAAAGGGGGAACACTGAAGCTTTCTTT; CDR3aa: CASSQERGNTEAFF; abundance: .; j_gene: TRBJ1-1; v_gene: TRBV4-1; len: 14; d_gene: .
CDR3nt: TGTGCCAGCAGCCAAGGGACAGGGTTTTCCGGGGAGCTGTTTTTT; CDR3aa: CASSQGTGFSGELFF; abundance: .; j_gene: TRBJ2-2; v_gene: TRBV4-2; len: 15; d_gene: TRBD1
CDR3nt: TGTGCCAGCAGCCCTAGCGGGAGGGCTATCACCGGGGAGCTGTTTTTT; CDR3aa: CASSPSGRAITGELFF; abundance: .; j_gene: TRBJ2-2; v_gene: TRBV6-6; len: 16; d_gene: TRBD2
CDR3nt: TGTGCCAGCAGTCGATCCCCAACAGGGGGACTCGATAGTGGCTACACCTTC; CDR3aa: CASSRSPTGGLDSGYTF; abundance: .; j_gene: TRBJ1-2; v_gene: TRBV27; len: 17; d_gene: TRBD1
CDR3nt: TGTGCCAGCAGCCAACGACTAGCGGGTCCTCAAGAGACCCAGTACTTC; CDR3aa: CASSQRLAGPQETQYF; abundance: .; j_gene: TRBJ2-5; v_gene: TRBV7-9; len: 16; d_gene: TRBD2
CDR3nt: TGTGCCAGCACTAGGGGGGTCGGCAAAGGCTACACCTTC; CDR3aa: CASTRGVGKGYTF; abundance: .; j_gene: TRBJ1-2; v_gene: TRBV28; len: 13; d_gene: .
CDR3nt: TGTGCCAGCAGCCCCCGGCAGGGGGTAGCAGATACGCAGTATTTT; CDR3aa: CASSPRQGVADTQYF; abundance: .; j_gene: TRBJ2-3; v_gene: TRBV3-1/TRBV3-2; len: 15; d_gene: TRBD1
CDR3nt: TGTGCCAGCAGCCTACAGACTAGTGGGACAGATACGCAGTATTTT; CDR3aa: CASSLQTSGTDTQYF; abundance: .; j_gene: TRBJ2-3; v_gene: TRBV7-2; len: 15; d_gene: .
CDR3nt: TGTGCCATCAGGGGGACGGAGAGCTCCTACGAGCAGTACTTC; CDR3aa: CAIRGTESSYEQYF; abundance: .; j_gene: TRBJ2-7; v_gene: TRBV10-3; len: 14; d_gene: .
CDR3nt: TGTGCCTTCTACCTTACACGCCCCGGGGGCACTGGAAACACCATATATTTT; CDR3aa: CAFYLTRPGGTGNTIYF; abundance: .; j_gene: TRBJ1-3; v_gene: TRBV30; len: 17; d_gene: .
CDR3nt: TGTGCCAGCAGTTACACCAGTGGGACCGGACGGTACACCTTC; CDR3aa: CASSYTSGTGRYTF; abundance: few; j_gene: TRBJ1-2; v_gene: TRBV6-2/TRBV6-3; len: 14; d_gene: .
CDR3nt: TGTGCCAGCAGCCCCAGTGGCCACCCGAACACTGAAGCTTTCTTT; CDR3aa: CASSPSGHPNTEAFF; abundance: once; j_gene: TRBJ1-1; v_gene: TRBV7-9; len: 15; d_gene: .
CDR3nt: TGCGTCAGCAGCCAAGTCGTCCGGACTAGCCCAGATACGCAGTATTTT; CDR3aa: CVSSQVVRTSPDTQYF; abundance: .; j_gene: TRBJ2-3; v_gene: TRBV4-1; len: 16; d_gene: TRBD2
CDR3nt: TGTGCCAGCAGCGGAGTCGGGACTAGCGGGATCTATGAGCAGTTCTTC; CDR3aa: CASSGVGTSGIYEQFF; abundance: .; j_gene: TRBJ2-1; v_gene: TRBV9; len: 16; d_gene: TRBD2
CDR3nt: TGTGCCAGCATCAAGACAGGGATCTCTGGAAACACCATATATTTT; CDR3aa: CASIKTGISGNTIYF; abundance: .; j_gene: TRBJ1-3; v_gene: TRBV2; len: 15; d_gene: TRBD1
CDR3nt: TGTGCCAGCAGCTTAGTGGGAAACAAGAACACTGAAGCTTTCTTT; CDR3aa: CASSLVGNKNTEAFF; abundance: few; j_gene: TRBJ1-1; v_gene: TRBV7-9; len: 15; d_gene: .
CDR3nt: TGTGCCAGCAGTGTCGGTGGGGCCAACGTCCTGACTTTC; CDR3aa: CASSVGGANVLTF; abundance: once; j_gene: TRBJ2-6; v_gene: TRBV2; len: 13; d_gene: .
CDR3nt: TGCGCCAGCAGCTCGAGGGGGGAGAACACTGAAGCTTTCTTT; CDR3aa: CASSSRGENTEAFF; abundance: .; j_gene: TRBJ1-1; v_gene: TRBV5-1; len: 14; d_gene: .
CDR3nt: TGCGCCAGCAGCTTGACGGGCGAGCAGTACTTC; CDR3aa: CASSLTGEQYF; abundance: .; j_gene: TRBJ2-7; v_gene: TRBV5-1; len: 11; d_gene: .
CDR3nt: TGTGCCAGCAGCTCCGGACTAGCGGGATTTGAGCAGTTCTTC; CDR3aa: CASSSGLAGFEQFF; abundance: .; j_gene: TRBJ2-1; v_gene: TRBV4-2; len: 14; d_gene: TRBD2